These T cell receptor beta chains were read from a single sample in a study of patients and donors after allogeneic stem cell transplantation. TCRdb used MiXCR to reprocess the RT-PCR reads, holding one entry per CDR3 protein. In the table there are approximately 220,000 distinct CDR3 sequences, around two fifths of which are singletons. The material sequenced was blood, either unsorted or a sorted T cell fraction (not recorded which). Receptor source: a human donor who was either an allogeneic HSCT recipient or a stem cell or donor lymphocyte infusion donor (not recorded which). It is not recorded whose cells these are; they may come from a transplant donor. CDR3s include the opening cysteine and the closing phenylalanine or tryptophan. The order of the fields is D gene, clone size, V gene, J gene, CDR3 DNA, CDR3 protein. A D gene is named only where the DNA matches it firmly. Clone sizes are given selectively: once, few, many, or a class where the clone is expanded.

d_gene: -
abundance: few
v_gene: TRBV12-3/TRBV12-4
j_gene: TRBJ1-3
CDR3nt: TGTGCCAGCAGTCGGTATTGGGAACTCTCTGGAAACACCATATATTTT
CDR3aa: CASSRYWELSGNTIYF

d_gene: -
abundance: -
v_gene: TRBV28
j_gene: TRBJ1-4
CDR3nt: TGTGCCAGCAGTTTATATCTCGTACTAAATGAAAAACTGTTTTTT
CDR3aa: CASSLYLVLNEKLFF

d_gene: TRBD1
abundance: -
v_gene: TRBV3-1
j_gene: TRBJ1-1
CDR3nt: TGTGCCAGCAGCCACGCATCCTTGGACAGGGTAAACACTGAAGCTTTCTTT
CDR3aa: CASSHASLDRVNTEAFF

d_gene: -
abundance: -
v_gene: TRBV7-3
j_gene: TRBJ1-2
CDR3nt: TGTGCCAGCAGCTTAGACAGAGCTAACTATGGCTACACCTTC
CDR3aa: CASSLDRANYGYTF

d_gene: -
abundance: few
v_gene: TRBV5-1
j_gene: TRBJ1-5
CDR3nt: TGCGCCAGCAGCCCCAGATTCGGGAACAATCAGCCCCAGCATTTT
CDR3aa: CASSPRFGNNQPQHF

d_gene: TRBD2
abundance: -
v_gene: TRBV15
j_gene: TRBJ2-3
CDR3nt: TGTGCCACCAGCCGTAGCGGGGCGGCGTTGGATACGCAGTATTTT
CDR3aa: CATSRSGAALDTQYF

d_gene: -
abundance: few
v_gene: TRBV4-1
j_gene: TRBJ1-4
CDR3nt: TGCGCCAGCAGCCAAGATTCGGGGGGTGCGGAAAAACTGTTTTTT
CDR3aa: CASSQDSGGAEKLFF

d_gene: TRBD1
abundance: -
v_gene: TRBV28
j_gene: TRBJ1-2
CDR3nt: TGTGCCAGCAGCACTGGGACAGGGAGGAACTATGGCTACACCTTC
CDR3aa: CASSTGTGRNYGYTF

d_gene: -
abundance: -
v_gene: TRBV29-1
j_gene: TRBJ2-1
CDR3nt: TGCAGCGTTGAGGGTCGCGGACACCTCCAAACCAATGAGCAGTTCTTC
CDR3aa: CSVEGRGHLQTNEQFF

d_gene: -
abundance: -
v_gene: TRBV10-3
j_gene: TRBJ1-5
CDR3nt: TGTGCCATCAGTGAGGCACAGGGTGCGGTGGGCAATCAGCCCCAGCATTTT
CDR3aa: CAISEAQGAVGNQPQHF

d_gene: TRBD1
abundance: few
v_gene: TRBV6-2/TRBV6-3
j_gene: TRBJ2-2
CDR3nt: TGTGCCAGCAGTTCCCTGACAGGGGAAGCCGGGGAGCTGTTTTTT
CDR3aa: CASSSLTGEAGELFF

d_gene: -
abundance: -
v_gene: TRBV7-9
j_gene: TRBJ2-7
CDR3nt: TGTGCCAGCAGCTTAGCCGGGACAAGTTTCAACGAGCAGTACTTC
CDR3aa: CASSLAGTSFNEQYF

d_gene: TRBD1
abundance: few
v_gene: TRBV12-3/TRBV12-4
j_gene: TRBJ1-5
CDR3nt: TGTGCCAGCAGTTCCGGGACAGTAAGCAATCAGCCCCAGCATTTT
CDR3aa: CASSSGTVSNQPQHF

d_gene: TRBD1
abundance: -
v_gene: TRBV7-3
j_gene: TRBJ1-6
CDR3nt: TGTGCCAGCAGCTCATACGGGACAGGGGATTCACCCCTCCACTTT
CDR3aa: CASSSYGTGDSPLHF

d_gene: -
abundance: few
v_gene: TRBV12-3/TRBV12-4
j_gene: TRBJ2-5
CDR3nt: TGTGCCAGCACCCGACAGGTGGCCGAGGAGACCCAGTACTTC
CDR3aa: CASTRQVAEETQYF

d_gene: TRBD1
abundance: -
v_gene: TRBV20-1
j_gene: TRBJ1-2
CDR3nt: TGCAGTGCTCGCCGCCTCGAAACGGGACAGTACTCCGCTAACTATGGCTACACCTTC
CDR3aa: CSARRLETGQYSANYGYTF

d_gene: -
abundance: few
v_gene: TRBV20-1
j_gene: TRBJ1-2
CDR3nt: TGCAGTGCTAGTGGTGGGGCAGAGAATAACTATGGCTACACCTTC
CDR3aa: CSASGGAENNYGYTF

d_gene: -
abundance: -
v_gene: TRBV10-3
j_gene: TRBJ1-2
CDR3nt: TGTGCCATCAGTGAGCGGTCTGACAAGTACTATGGCTACACCTTC
CDR3aa: CAISERSDKYYGYTF

d_gene: TRBD1
abundance: few
v_gene: TRBV15
j_gene: TRBJ2-5
CDR3nt: TGTGCCACCAGCTGGAACAGGGGGGAAGAGACCCAGTACTTC
CDR3aa: CATSWNRGEETQYF

d_gene: -
abundance: -
v_gene: TRBV7-8
j_gene: TRBJ2-5
CDR3nt: TGTGCCAGCAGCTTAGACGATTTCGCCCAGACCCAGTACTTC
CDR3aa: CASSLDDFAQTQYF

d_gene: -
abundance: many
v_gene: TRBV2
j_gene: TRBJ1-1
CDR3nt: TGTGCCAGCAGTTGGAGTGGGGACCCTACACCAGCTTTCTTT
CDR3aa: CASSWSGDPTPAFF

d_gene: TRBD2
abundance: few
v_gene: TRBV6-5
j_gene: TRBJ2-2
CDR3nt: TGTGCCAGCAGCCAACGGGGGGGAGGCACCGGGGAGCTGTTTTTT
CDR3aa: CASSQRGGGTGELFF

d_gene: -
abundance: few
v_gene: TRBV12-3/TRBV12-4
j_gene: TRBJ1-1
CDR3nt: TGTGCCAGCAGTTCGCCGTTTGGGGGGTGGAACACTGAAGCTTTCTTT
CDR3aa: CASSSPFGGWNTEAFF

d_gene: -
abundance: -
v_gene: TRBV25-1
j_gene: TRBJ2-1
CDR3nt: TGTGCCAGCAGCCCAGAGGACAACCAGTTCTTC
CDR3aa: CASSPEDNQFF

d_gene: -
abundance: medium-sized
v_gene: TRBV10-3
j_gene: TRBJ1-1
CDR3nt: TGTGCCATCAGTACCACAGCGTCCACTGAAGCTTTCTTT
CDR3aa: CAISTTASTEAFF

d_gene: -
abundance: -
v_gene: TRBV29-1
j_gene: TRBJ1-1
CDR3nt: TGCAGCGTTGACCTGGGTGGCACTGAAGCTTTCTTT
CDR3aa: CSVDLGGTEAFF

d_gene: -
abundance: -
v_gene: TRBV25-1
j_gene: TRBJ2-5
CDR3nt: TGTGCCAGCAGTGCCGCAGGACTCCAAGAGACCCAGTACTTC
CDR3aa: CASSAAGLQETQYF

d_gene: TRBD1
abundance: -
v_gene: TRBV12-3/TRBV12-4
j_gene: TRBJ1-1
CDR3nt: TGTGCCAGCAGCGTAATACCGGGACAGGGAGCTTTCTTT
CDR3aa: CASSVIPGQGAFF

d_gene: TRBD2
abundance: once
v_gene: TRBV5-5
j_gene: TRBJ2-1
CDR3nt: TGTGCCAGCAGCTCGGGACTAGGGCCCCTTGAGCAGTTCTTC
CDR3aa: CASSSGLGPLEQFF

d_gene: TRBD1
abundance: -
v_gene: TRBV7-2
j_gene: TRBJ1-4
CDR3nt: TGTGCCAGCAGCCCTCGGACAGGCACCAATGAAAAACTGTTTTTT
CDR3aa: CASSPRTGTNEKLFF

d_gene: TRBD1
abundance: -
v_gene: TRBV20-1
j_gene: TRBJ1-1
CDR3nt: TGCAGTGCTAGAGTAGCGCAGGGGGGAGCGAACACTGAAGCTTTCTTT
CDR3aa: CSARVAQGGANTEAFF

d_gene: -
abundance: -
v_gene: TRBV7-3
j_gene: TRBJ2-2
CDR3nt: TGTGCCAGCAGCTTAAGCCAGGGGACCGGGGAGCTGTTTTTT
CDR3aa: CASSLSQGTGELFF

d_gene: TRBD1
abundance: -
v_gene: TRBV2
j_gene: TRBJ1-6
CDR3nt: TGTGCCAGCTACATCGGGGACAGGAATTCACCCCTCCACTTT
CDR3aa: CASYIGDRNSPLHF

d_gene: -
abundance: -
v_gene: TRBV11-2
j_gene: TRBJ2-1
CDR3nt: TGTGCCAGCTACAGGGCAGGGTCCAATGAGCAGTTCTTC
CDR3aa: CASYRAGSNEQFF

d_gene: -
abundance: -
v_gene: TRBV4-1
j_gene: TRBJ1-5
CDR3nt: TGCGCCAGCAGCCAAGTTCTATGGCAGGGTTATCAGCCCCAGCATTTT
CDR3aa: CASSQVLWQGYQPQHF

d_gene: -
abundance: few
v_gene: TRBV7-9
j_gene: TRBJ1-2
CDR3nt: TGTGCCAGCAGCTTAGCGCGGGAGTTACTTAACTATGGCTACACCTTC
CDR3aa: CASSLARELLNYGYTF

d_gene: TRBD2
abundance: -
v_gene: TRBV29-1
j_gene: TRBJ2-3
CDR3nt: TGCAGCGTCCCCAGGATAGCGGGGGGCACAGATACGCAGTATTTT
CDR3aa: CSVPRIAGGTDTQYF

d_gene: -
abundance: few
v_gene: TRBV20-1
j_gene: TRBJ1-1
CDR3nt: TGCAGTGCTAGAGGGTATAAGGGGAACACTGAAGCTTTCTTT
CDR3aa: CSARGYKGNTEAFF

d_gene: -
abundance: few
v_gene: TRBV5-1
j_gene: TRBJ1-5
CDR3nt: TGCGCCAGCAGTCCGGACCTTAGCAATCAGCCCCAGCATTTT
CDR3aa: CASSPDLSNQPQHF

d_gene: -
abundance: -
v_gene: TRBV4-2
j_gene: TRBJ1-6
CDR3nt: TGTGCCAGCAGCCTACGCGGGAGGACGGTCAATAGGCCACCCCTCCACTTT
CDR3aa: CASSLRGRTVNRPPLHF

d_gene: -
abundance: -
v_gene: TRBV18
j_gene: TRBJ1-3
CDR3nt: TGTGCCAGCTCACCGGCCTCCTCTTCTGGAAACACCATATATTTT
CDR3aa: CASSPASSSGNTIYF

d_gene: -
abundance: few
v_gene: TRBV20-1
j_gene: TRBJ2-2
CDR3nt: TGCAGTGCTAGACCCACAGGATTCACCGGGGAGCTGTTTTTT
CDR3aa: CSARPTGFTGELFF

d_gene: -
abundance: -
v_gene: TRBV7-2
j_gene: TRBJ2-1
CDR3nt: TGTGCCAGCAGCTTGGACTTCTCCTACAATGAGCAGTTCTTC
CDR3aa: CASSLDFSYNEQFF

d_gene: -
abundance: -
v_gene: TRBV5-1
j_gene: TRBJ1-5
CDR3nt: TGCGCCAGCAGCCCAGGTTTCGGTGGCAATCAGCCCCAGCATTTT
CDR3aa: CASSPGFGGNQPQHF

d_gene: -
abundance: few
v_gene: TRBV12-3/TRBV12-4
j_gene: TRBJ1-1
CDR3nt: TGTGCCAGCAGTTCAATATATGAAGCTTTCTTT
CDR3aa: CASSSIYEAFF

d_gene: -
abundance: -
v_gene: TRBV12-3/TRBV12-4
j_gene: TRBJ2-3
CDR3nt: TGTGCCAGCAGTAATATACAGGGAAAGACGCAGTATTTT
CDR3aa: CASSNIQGKTQYF

d_gene: TRBD1
abundance: -
v_gene: TRBV4-2
j_gene: TRBJ2-7
CDR3nt: TGTGCCAGCAGCCCGGACAGGGAGGCCTACGAGCAGTACTTC
CDR3aa: CASSPDREAYEQYF

d_gene: -
abundance: few
v_gene: TRBV18
j_gene: TRBJ1-2
CDR3nt: TGTGCCAGCTCATCTCGACAGATTAACTATGGCTACACCTTC
CDR3aa: CASSSRQINYGYTF

d_gene: -
abundance: -
v_gene: TRBV18
j_gene: TRBJ1-3
CDR3nt: TGTGCCAGCTCACCAGCTTCCGGGACTTCTGGAAACACCATATATTTT
CDR3aa: CASSPASGTSGNTIYF

d_gene: -
abundance: many
v_gene: TRBV13
j_gene: TRBJ1-2
CDR3nt: TGTGCCAGCAGCTTAGGAAGGCAAGATGGCTACACCTTC
CDR3aa: CASSLGRQDGYTF

d_gene: -
abundance: -
v_gene: TRBV30
j_gene: TRBJ1-5
CDR3nt: TGTGCCTCCGCCCACAGGGACGATCAGCCCCAGCATTTT
CDR3aa: CASAHRDDQPQHF

d_gene: TRBD1
abundance: few
v_gene: TRBV28
j_gene: TRBJ1-1
CDR3nt: TGTGCCAGCAGGAAGACAGGGCGCACTGAAGCTTTCTTT
CDR3aa: CASRKTGRTEAFF